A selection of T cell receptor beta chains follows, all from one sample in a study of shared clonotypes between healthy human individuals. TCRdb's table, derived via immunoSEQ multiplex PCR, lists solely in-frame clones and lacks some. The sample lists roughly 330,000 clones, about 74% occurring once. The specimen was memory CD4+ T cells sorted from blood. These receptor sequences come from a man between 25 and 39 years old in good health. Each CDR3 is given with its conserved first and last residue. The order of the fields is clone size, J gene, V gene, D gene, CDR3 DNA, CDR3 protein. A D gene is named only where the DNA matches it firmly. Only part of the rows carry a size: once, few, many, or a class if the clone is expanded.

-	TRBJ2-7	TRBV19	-	TGTGCCAGTAGTACCGACACCTACGAGCAGTACTTC	CASSTDTYEQYF
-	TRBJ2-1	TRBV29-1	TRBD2	TGCAGCGTTGGGGGGATTAGCGGGACCCCCTTGGACAATGAGCAGTTCTTC	CSVGGISGTPLDNEQFF
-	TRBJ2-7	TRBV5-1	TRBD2	TGCGCCAGCAGCCTGTCTACTAGCGGGACCTACGAGCAGTACTTC	CASSLSTSGTYEQYF
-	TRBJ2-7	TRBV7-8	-	TGTGCCAGCAGCTTAGGTGTGGGAGGTGGTAGCTACGAGCAGTACTTC	CASSLGVGGGSYEQYF
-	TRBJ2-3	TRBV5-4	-	TGTGCCAGCAGCTTCGATGACCTGAACACAGATACGCAGTATTTT	CASSFDDLNTDTQYF
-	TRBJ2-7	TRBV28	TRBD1	TGTGCCAGCAGCTGGGGACCGGGACAGGGCCGAGGGATTTCCTACGAGCAGTACTTC	CASSWGPGQGRGISYEQYF
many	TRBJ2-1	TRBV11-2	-	TGTGCCAGCAGCTTAGTCACCGGGAGAACGGATAATGAGCAGTTCTTC	CASSLVTGRTDNEQFF
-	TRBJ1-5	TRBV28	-	TGTGCCAGCAGGCCTGGTACCAATCAGCCCCAGCATTTT	CASRPGTNQPQHF
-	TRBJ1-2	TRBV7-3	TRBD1	TGTGCCAGCAGCTCCCAGGGGGCTAGTCATGGCTACACCTTC	CASSSQGASHGYTF
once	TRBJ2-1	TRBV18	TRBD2	TGTGCCAGCTCACCAGGGGGGGGAACCTACAATGAGCAGTTCTTC	CASSPGGGTYNEQFF
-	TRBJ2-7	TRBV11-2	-	TGTGCCAGCCGGGGTGGCATCTACGAGCAGTACTTC	CASRGGIYEQYF
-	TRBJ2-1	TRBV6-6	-	TGTGCCAGCGAAGCAGCCTACAATGAGCAGTTCTTC	CASEAAYNEQFF
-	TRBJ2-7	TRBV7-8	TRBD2	TGTGCCAGCAGCCCAATACCACCGGGACTAGGGGGTGAGCAGTACTTC	CASSPIPPGLGGEQYF
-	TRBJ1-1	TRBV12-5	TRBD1	TGTGCTAGTGGTTTGTCCGACAGGGTCATCGCTGAAGCTTTCTTT	CASGLSDRVIAEAFF
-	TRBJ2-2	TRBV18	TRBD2	TGTGCCAGCTCACTTACTAGCGGGAGGACCGGGGAGCTGTTTTTT	CASSLTSGRTGELFF
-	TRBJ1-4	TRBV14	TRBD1	TGTGCCAGCAGCCAACCGACAGGGAAGATTGCAACTAATGAAAAACTGTTTTTT	CASSQPTGKIATNEKLFF
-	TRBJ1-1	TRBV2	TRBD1	TGTGCCAGCAGTTACCGGACAGGGGAGAACACTGAAGCTTTCTTT	CASSYRTGENTEAFF
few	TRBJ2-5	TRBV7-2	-	TGTGCCAGCAGCTTATCCTTTCCGAGGGAGACCCAGTACTTC	CASSLSFPRETQYF
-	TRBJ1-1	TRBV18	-	TGTGCCAGCTCACCACCCCGGGGTAACACTGAAGCTTTCTTT	CASSPPRGNTEAFF
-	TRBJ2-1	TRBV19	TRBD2	TGTGCCAGTAGTACGACCGGGACTAGCGGGAGGGAGTTCTTC	CASSTTGTSGREFF
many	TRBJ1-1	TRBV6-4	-	TGTGCCAGCAGTCCTACCCTACAGGCCCAAGCTTTCTTT	CASSPTLQAQAFF
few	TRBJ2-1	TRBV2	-	TGTGCCAGCAGAACGTTCCCGACCAACAATGAGCAGTTCTTC	CASRTFPTNNEQFF
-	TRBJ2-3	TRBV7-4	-	TGTGCCGGAGATACGCAGTATTTT	CAGDTQYF
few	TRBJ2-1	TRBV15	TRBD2	TGTGCCACCAGGACCAGTCCTAGCGGATCCTACAATGAGCAGTTCTTC	CATRTSPSGSYNEQFF
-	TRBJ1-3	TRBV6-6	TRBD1	TGTGCCAGCAGTTCGTACAGGGGATCTGGAAACACCATATATTTT	CASSSYRGSGNTIYF
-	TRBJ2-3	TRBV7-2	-	TGTGCCAGCAGCGGAAACCAAGGAGATACGCAGTATTTT	CASSGNQGDTQYF
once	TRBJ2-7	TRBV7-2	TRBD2	TGTGCCAGCAGCTTAGAGGGGACTAGCGGGAAATACGAGCAGTACTTC	CASSLEGTSGKYEQYF
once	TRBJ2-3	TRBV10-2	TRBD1	TGCGCCAGCAGCAAGTCCGGGACAGCCACAGATACGCAGTATTTT	CASSKSGTATDTQYF
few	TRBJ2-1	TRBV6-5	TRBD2	TGTGCCAGCAGTTACAGACTAGCGGGCTACAATGAGCAGTTCTTC	CASSYRLAGYNEQFF
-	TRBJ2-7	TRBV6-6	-	TGTGCCAGCAGTTACGGGCAGGGGGGATTCGTGCAGTACTTC	CASSYGQGGFVQYF
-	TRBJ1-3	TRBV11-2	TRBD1	TGTGCCAGCAGCCCGGACAGGGCGGACACCATATATTTT	CASSPDRADTIYF
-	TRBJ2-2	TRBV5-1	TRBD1	TGCGCCAGCAGCCTGGACAGGGAAACCGGGGAGCTGTTTTTT	CASSLDRETGELFF
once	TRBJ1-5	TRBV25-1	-	TGTGCCAGCAGTGAACAGAACAATCAGCCCCAGCATTTT	CASSEQNNQPQHF
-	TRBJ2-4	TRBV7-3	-	TGTGCCAGCAGCTCTCAGGGATCGGGAATTCAGTACTTC	CASSSQGSGIQYF
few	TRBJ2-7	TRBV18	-	TGTGCCAGCTCACCAGGACCTTCCTACGAGCAGTACTTC	CASSPGPSYEQYF
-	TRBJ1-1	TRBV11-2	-	TGTGCCAGCAGCTCCGTCGGTGGGAACACTGAAGCTTTCTTT	CASSSVGGNTEAFF
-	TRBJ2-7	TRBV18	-	TGTGCCAGCTCACCCGCGGGGCTGGGATACGAGCAGTACTTC	CASSPAGLGYEQYF
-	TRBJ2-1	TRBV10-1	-	TGCGCCAGCTCCCTAGGGGGGAGCAATGAGCAGTTCTTC	CASSLGGSNEQFF
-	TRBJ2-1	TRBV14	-	TGTGCCAGCAGCCGCGCCTCTTCTCGTGAGCAGTTCTTC	CASSRASSREQFF
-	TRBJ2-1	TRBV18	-	TGTGCCAGCTCACCACAGGGGAGCTCCTACAATGAGCAGTTCTTC	CASSPQGSSYNEQFF
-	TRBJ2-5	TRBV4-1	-	TGCGCCAGCAGCCGATTATGGGGAGAGACCCAGTACTTC	CASSRLWGETQYF
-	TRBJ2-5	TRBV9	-	TGTGCCAGCAGCGTGGGGGGAGAGGTTCAAGAGACCCAGTACTTC	CASSVGGEVQETQYF
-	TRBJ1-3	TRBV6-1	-	TGTGCCAGCAGTGAAGCCCGCGGTTCCCTTGGAAACACCATATATTTT	CASSEARGSLGNTIYF
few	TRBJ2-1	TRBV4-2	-	TGTGCCAGCAGCCAAGATTTACGGAATGAGCAGTTCTTC	CASSQDLRNEQFF
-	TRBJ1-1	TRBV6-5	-	TGTGCCAGCAATCAGGAGCAAGGTCGGAAGCAGGCTTTCTTT	CASNQEQGRKQAFF
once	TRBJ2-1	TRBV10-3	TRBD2	TGTGCCATCAATTCGGCGGGAGTCGCCTACAATGAGCAGTTCTTC	CAINSAGVAYNEQFF
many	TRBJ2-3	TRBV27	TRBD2	TGTGCCAGCAGCCCTTCAAGCGGGAGAGGTACAGATACGCAGTATTTT	CASSPSSGRGTDTQYF
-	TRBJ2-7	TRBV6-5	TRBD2	TGTGCCAGCAGGTCCGGCGGGAGACGCGAGCAGTACTTC	CASRSGGRREQYF
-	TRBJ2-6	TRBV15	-	TGTGCCACCAGCCGTCCCGGGGCCAACGTCCTGACTTTC	CATSRPGANVLTF
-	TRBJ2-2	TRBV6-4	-	TGTGCCAGCAGTGCACAGAACACCGGGGAGCTGTTTTTT	CASSAQNTGELFF
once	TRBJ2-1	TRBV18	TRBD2	TGTGCCAGCTCACCCGTCCCGGGACTAGCGGGAGGGTCCTACAATGAGCAGTTCTTC	CASSPVPGLAGGSYNEQFF
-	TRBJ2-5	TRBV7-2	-	TGTGCCAGCAGCTTAGGATCCCGGGTTCAAGAGACCCAGTACTTC	CASSLGSRVQETQYF
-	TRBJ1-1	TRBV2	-	TGTGCCAGCCAGAGGTGGATGAACACTGAAGCTTTCTTT	CASQRWMNTEAFF
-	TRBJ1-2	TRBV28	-	TGTGCCAGCAGTTTAGTTTTCCGGGTTGGGTATGGCTACACCTTC	CASSLVFRVGYGYTF
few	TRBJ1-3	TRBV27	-	TGTGCCTATCCACCTGGAAACACCATATATTTT	CAYPPGNTIYF
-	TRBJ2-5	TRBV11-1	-	TGTGCCAGCATCGACCGGAGGGGGGCACGGGAGACCCAGTACTTC	CASIDRRGARETQYF
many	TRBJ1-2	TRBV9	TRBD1	TGTGCCAGCAGCGTAGGGGGACAGGCTAACTATGGCTACACCTTC	CASSVGGQANYGYTF